Below are 26 T cell receptor beta chains sequenced from a single sample in a study of spatial heterogeneity in lung cancer. Study findings and constraints: Expanded intratumoral alpha and beta TCR counts tracked tumor mutation counts.

These receptors' targets are unknown. Stated time point: sample taken at primary tumor resection. TCRdb re-derived calls from the 5' RACE reads in MiXCR, one entry per CDR3 protein. The table lists 14,000 or so distinct CDR3 sequences, over 3.5% of them singletons. The material sequenced was lung tumor tissue, taken at surgery. These receptors came from a female donor with early-stage non-small cell lung cancer.

V usage is TRBV4-3 and J usage is TRBJ2-7; D not certain. Trimming removed 0 bases from V and 3 bases from J, with 15 bases in between. The germline V gene has CDR1 LGHNA and CDR2 YSLEER. The CDR3 consists of 16 residues. The CDR3 coding sequence is TGCGCCAGCAGCCAAGATAGGTTTTTCGCTGTCTACGAGCAGTACTTC. Translating gives CASSQDRFFAVYEQYF.

In its sample, this clonotype was seen many times. The CDR3 DNA reads as TGTGCCAGCAGCCTTGGGATATCCGGGGGCTCTAATGAAAAACTGTTTTTT. Translation: CASSLGISGGSNEKLFF. The chain recombines TRBV7-9 with TRBJ1-4, with D possibly matching TRBD1 (6 bases). Per germline, CDR1 SEHNR and CDR2 FQNEAQ (reference sequence). CDR3 length: 17 residues. V lost 5 bases and J 3 bases, leaving 19 bases between the germline ends. The full variable domain, completed using reference TRBV7-9 and TRBJ1-4, is DTGVSQNPRHKITKRGQNVTFRCDPISEHNRLYWYRQTLGQGPEFLTYFQNEAQLEKSRLLSDRFSAERPKGSFSTLEIQRTEQGDSAMYLCASSLGISGGSNEKLFFGSGTQLSVL.

The table lists this clonotype with many counts. This chain links TRBV7-9 with TRBJ2-5; D not resolved. Trimming left V 6 bases short and J 5 bases short, with 22 bases between. Germline lookup yields CDR1 SEHNR and CDR2 FQNEAQ (reference sequence). The CDR3 loop spans 16 amino acids. CDR3 protein: CASSPSPGYAMETQYF. For the CDR3, the DNA is TGTGCCAGCAGTCCATCTCCGGGTTATGCGATGGAGACCCAGTACTTC.

This clonotype has a count of ten or more. The rearrangement uses TRBV19 and TRBJ2-7; D is uncertain. The germline V and J ends were trimmed by 2 bases and 6 bases, with 14 bases remaining between them. This CDR3 is 14 amino acids long. Germline V CDR1 and CDR2: LNHDA, SQIVND (reference sequence). The CDR3 region has the DNA TGTGCCAGTAGTATAAAGGAAGCCTGGACCGAGCAGTACTTC. Protein: CASSIKEAWTEQYF.

This clonotype appeared many times. The gene calls are TRBV20-1 and TRBJ2-7; D is uncertain. V was shortened by 1 base and J by 1 base, with 5 bases between the two germline ends. This CDR3 is 12 amino acids long. Germline V gene lookup returns CDR1 DFQATT and CDR2 SNEGSKA (reference sequence). The CDR3 here is CSARVLSYEQYF. DNA of the CDR3: TGCAGTGCTAGAGTTCTTTCCTACGAGCAGTACTTC.

This clonotype was found many times. This chain uses TRBV2 with TRBJ2-3, with 10 bases matching TRBD2. CDR3 length: 16 amino acids. Germline V gene data show CDR1 as SNHLY and CDR2 as FYNNEI. Trimming at V came to 4 bases and at J to 1 base, leaving 5 bases not matched to a gene. The CDR3 sequence: CASSAPLAGGTDTQYF. The CDR3, as DNA: TGTGCCAGCAGTGCTCCTCTAGCGGGAGGCACAGATACGCAGTATTTT.

This clonotype was observed at least ten times. This sequence joins TRBV5-1 and TRBJ2-2, with TRBD1 matching 9 bases. The germline gives CDR1 SGHRS, CDR2 YFSETQ. This CDR3 comprises 15 residues. After removal of 4 bases from V and 5 bases from J, the junction contained 6 bases not matched to a gene. The CDR3 reads CASSPDGQGTGELFF. CDR3 bases: TGCGCCAGCAGCCCGGACGGACAGGGGACCGGGGAGCTGTTTTTT.

Regarding this clonotype: This may come from a read error, since a much larger clone is one base off. The conserved closing phenylalanine or tryptophan is absent in this CDR3, likely reflecting a read error. The rearrangement links TRBV14 to TRBJ1-1, with D uncertain. CDR3 length equals 15 residues. CDR1 is SGHDN and CDR2 is FVKESK in the germline V gene. Trimming cost V 3 bases and J 4 bases, with 15 bases left between them. The CDR3, as DNA: TGTGCCAGCAGCCAGGCGGCATCCGGACGCACTGAAGCTTTCTAT. It translates to CASSQAASGRTEAFY.

This clonotype was picked up many times. The chain links TRBV2 to TRBJ2-3; 10 bases map to TRBD2. V lost 8 bases to trimming and J lost 4 bases; unmatched junction nucleotides: 9. The CDR3 contains 15 residues. Germline values: CDR1 SNHLY, CDR2 FYNNEI. The CDR3 protein is CASGSTSGIADTQYF. As DNA, the CDR3 is TGTGCCAGCGGGTCCACTAGCGGGATCGCAGATACGCAGTATTTT.

This clonotype appeared many times. The CDR3 is CASRGTGDHEQYF. CDR3 bases: TGTGCCAGCAGAGGGACAGGGGACCACGAGCAGTACTTC. The gene calls are TRBV6-5 and TRBJ2-7; TRBD1 matches at 10 bases. CDR3 size: 13 residues. V gave up 6 bases and J gave up 5 bases; unmatched junction bases: 4. CDR1 is MNHEY, CDR2 SVGAGI, per germline.

J is TRBJ2-3 and V is TRBV3-1; D may be TRBD1 (5 bases). The CDR3 consists of 12 residues. The V gene's germline CDR1 is LGHDT and CDR2 YNNKEL (reference sequence). With 1 base removed from V and 10 bases from J, the gap between germline ends came to 9 bases. The CDR3 reads CASSQGKGSQYF. Written as DNA, the CDR3 is TGTGCCAGCAGCCAAGGCAAGGGGTCGCAGTATTTT.

This clonotype was picked up many times. The chain joins TRBV3-1 to TRBJ1-2, with D perhaps TRBD1 (5 bases). Germline CDR1 reads LGHDT; CDR2 reads YNNKEL (reference sequence). This CDR3 is 16 amino acids long. Trimming took off 0 bases at V and 8 bases at J, with 19 bases between the two ends. The CDR3: CASSQDLQTETMGYTF. The CDR3 region has the DNA TGTGCCAGCAGCCAAGATCTTCAGACAGAAACTATGGGCTACACCTTC.

This clonotype turned up a few times. The chain has TRBV20-1 and TRBJ1-1, with TRBD1 matching 8 bases. Germline V gene sequence: CDR1 DFQATT, CDR2 SNEGSKA (reference sequence). Trimming removed 2 bases from V and 0 bases from J; junction bases left unmatched: 2. This CDR3 is 14 amino acids long. CDR3 sequence (DNA): TGCAGTGCTAGATGGACAGGGATGAACACTGAAGCTTTCTTT. Translation: CSARWTGMNTEAFF.

This clonotype was observed at least ten times. The chain combines TRBV19 with TRBJ1-1, with TRBD1 matching 7 bases. Germline-derived CDR1 and CDR2 are LNHDA and SQIVND (reference sequence). Trimming removed 5 bases from V and 0 bases from J; junction bases left unmatched: 12. The CDR3 consists of 17 residues. For the CDR3, the DNA is TGTGCCAGTAGTGGAAGGAGGACAGGTACTATGAACACTGAAGCTTTCTTT. It specifies CASSGRRTGTMNTEAFF. The whole variable domain, remainder taken from reference TRBV19 and TRBJ1-1, is DGGITQSPKYLFRKEGQNVTLSCEQNLNHDAMYWYRQDPGQGLRLIYYSQIVNDFQKGDIAEGYSVSREKKESFPLTVTSAQKNPTAFYLCASSGRRTGTMNTEAFFGQGTRLTVV.

This clonotype was found many times. The chain employs TRBV5-1 and TRBJ1-1; D unresolved. Looked up from germline, CDR1 is SGHRS and CDR2 is YFSETQ. The CDR3 is made up of 17 amino acids. Trimming shortened V by 4 bases and J by 0 bases, and 19 bases separated the two germline ends. The chain's CDR3 is CASSLVSSPGMNTEAFF. The CDR3 bases are TGCGCCAGCAGCCTGGTATCCTCCCCGGGGATGAACACTGAAGCTTTCTTT.

This clonotype has at least ten counts. The chain is built from TRBV9 and TRBJ2-3; TRBD2 aligns across 8 bases. Unmatched junction bases numbered 9, after V lost 0 bases and J lost 6 bases. CDR1 SGDLS and CDR2 YYNGEE come from the germline V gene. The CDR3 covers 16 residues. The CDR3 DNA reads TGTGCCAGCAGCGTAGGAGGAGCGGGGGTAGCCGATACGCAGTATTTT. Amino acid sequence: CASSVGGAGVADTQYF.

This clonotype was counted at least ten times. The chain uses TRBV29-1 and TRBJ2-7, with 8 bases matching TRBD2. V was clipped by 1 base and J by 6 bases; unmatched bases: 5. The germline V gene encodes CDR1 SQVTM and CDR2 ANQGSEA. The CDR3 length is 13 residues. CDR3 region: CSVEVAGGGEQYF. The CDR3 DNA follows: TGCAGCGTTGAAGTGGCCGGGGGGGGCGAGCAGTACTTC.

This clonotype qualifies as medium-sized (0.01 to 0.1%). CDR3 protein: CASSLGTDYGYTF. For the CDR3, the DNA is TGTGCCAGCAGCTTAGGGACGGACTATGGCTACACCTTC. The gene calls are TRBV11-2 and TRBJ1-2, with unresolved D. The CDR3 has 13 residues. The V end was cut by 1 base, the J end by 3 bases, with 6 bases between. Germline V gives CDR1 SGHAT, CDR2 FQNNGV.

This clonotype was picked up many times. The chain combines TRBV2 with TRBJ2-7, with 9 bases that match TRBD1. Germline trimming cut 7 bases from V and 3 bases from J; bases unmatched to any gene: 10. The germline CDR1 and CDR2 sequences are SNHLY and FYNNEI. The CDR3 loop spans 15 amino acids. The CDR3: CASILGTGFNYEQYF. The DNA for the CDR3 is TGTGCCAGCATTCTGGGGACAGGGTTTAACTACGAGCAGTACTTC.

This clonotype was seen repeatedly, ten times or more. The J gene is TRBJ2-5, the V gene TRBV2; 12 bases line up with TRBD2. J was trimmed by 5 bases and V by 1 base; bases with no gene match: 5. The CDR3 is 16 amino acids. The germline CDR1 and CDR2 sequences are SNHLY and FYNNEI. The CDR3 nucleotides are TGTGCCAGCAGTGAAGGACTAGCGGGGGACGTGGAGACCCAGTACTTC. This encodes CASSEGLAGDVETQYF.

This clonotype was counted ten times or more. This chain joins TRBV30 and TRBJ2-7, with 9 positions matching TRBD1. V trimming: 5 bases; J trimming: 9 bases; junction bases outside the gene matches: 14. Germline CDR1 is GTSNPN and CDR2 is SVGIG (reference sequence). The CDR3 runs 14 residues. CDR3 coding DNA: TGTGCCTGGGACTCGGGACAGGGCCAGATAAGGCAGTACTTC. Translation gives CAWDSGQGQIRQYF.

There are a few counts of this clonotype. V gene TRBV12-3 or TRBV12-4 combines with J gene TRBJ1-2, with no clear D. The CDR3 has 14 residues. V lost 7 bases, J lost 4 bases, and 16 bases lay in between. The CDR3 protein is CASTLARTGYGYTF. CDR3 bases: TGTGCCAGCACCTTAGCCCGGACGGGCTATGGCTACACCTTC.

This CDR3 is CASSVVPGSGTEAFF. CDR3 nucleotides: TGTGCCAGCAGCGTAGTCCCGGGGAGTGGCACTGAAGCTTTCTTT. This chain uses TRBV9 with TRBJ1-1; D gene ambiguous. From germline, CDR1 is SGDLS and CDR2 YYNGEE. This CDR3 region has 15 residues. Trimming took 0 bases from V and 4 from J, leaving 13 bases between them.

This clonotype was counted at least ten times. This chain uses TRBV2 with TRBJ2-3, with a possible D match to TRBD1 (5 bases). Between the trimmed V and J ends, which lost 4 bases and 0 bases, there was a span of 8 bases. The CDR3 is 14 residues long. Per germline, CDR1 SNHLY and CDR2 FYNNEI. This CDR3 reads CASSATGSTDTQYF. The CDR3, as DNA: TGTGCCAGCAGTGCCACAGGCAGCACAGATACGCAGTATTTT.

This clonotype was counted at least ten times. The V and J genes are TRBV5-5 and TRBJ2-1; TRBD1 agrees at 7 bases. Trimming removed 4 bases from V and 3 bases from J; junction bases left unmatched: 7. The CDR3 is 15 residues long. CDR1 SGHKS and CDR2 YYEKEE come from the germline V gene (reference sequence). For the CDR3, the DNA is TGTGCCAGCAGCGGAACAGGGGAACTCTACAATGAGCAGTTCTTC. Protein sequence: CASSGTGELYNEQFF.

By sample fraction, this clonotype is medium-sized. The V and J genes are TRBV7-8 and TRBJ1-2; no clear D. This CDR3 is 14 amino acids long. Germline V lookup: CDR1 SGHVS, CDR2 FQNEAQ. V lost 4 bases, J lost 8 bases, and 17 bases lay in between. The DNA for the CDR3 is TGTGCCAGCAGCTACCGGGTCGAAACCGGGGGCTACACCTTC. It encodes CASSYRVETGGYTF.